These 8 T cell receptor beta chains were all obtained from the same sample, sequenced in a study of regulatory T cells in long-lasting Graves disease. Researchers made TCR beta libraries by using iRepertoire HTBI primers and running Arm-PCR on CDR3 regions. In TCRdb, the multiplex PCR reads were re-called with MiXCR into one record per CDR3 protein. This table has about 470,000 distinct CDR3 sequences, about 15% appearing once. As to time point: newly diagnosed GD, antithyroid drugs for less than 3 months. Making the TCR library involved RNA that had been extracted from PBMCs. Separately, the same data were catalogued under a study of T cells in Graves' hyperthyroidism and ophthalmopathy.

Sequences were derived from peripheral blood mononuclear cells (PBMCs), sampled at new diagnosis, from a patient treated with antithyroid drugs. The receptors were sampled from a young woman with Graves disease.

This clonotype has just a few counts. V gene TRBV12-3 or TRBV12-4 combines with J gene TRBJ1-6; maybe TRBD1 (6 bases). The CDR3 runs to 14 residues. V lost 3 bases and J 6 bases, leaving 9 bases between the germline ends. The chain's CDR3 is CASSLKQGNSPLHF. CDR3 nucleotides: TGTGCCAGCAGTTTGAAACAGGGTAATTCACCCCTCCACTTT.

There are many counts of this clonotype. This chain links TRBV2 with TRBJ2-7; 12 bases agree with TRBD2. V lost 7 bases to trimming and J lost 5 bases; unmatched junction nucleotides: 9. The V gene's germline CDR1 is SNHLY and CDR2 FYNNEI. CDR3 size: 15 residues. DNA of the CDR3: TGTGCCAGCACCGCCGGACTAGCGGGATACCACGAGCAGTACTTC. This sequence encodes CASTAGLAGYHEQYF.

This chain joins TRBV2 and TRBJ1-1; D is undetermined. The CDR3 spans 11 residues. V was pared by 6 bases and J by 5 bases, with 7 bases between. Germline loops: CDR1 SNHLY, CDR2 FYNNEI. CDR3 residues: CASRASTEAFF. CDR3 DNA sequence: TGTGCCAGCAGGGCGTCGACTGAAGCTTTCTTT.

The chain uses TRBV7-8 and TRBJ2-5; no firm D call. Matching the DNA end better, TRBJ2-1 makes the J call doubtful. Germline assignment: CDR1 SGHVS and CDR2 FQNEAQ. This CDR3 comprises 13 residues. CDR3 DNA sequence: TGTGCCAGCAGCTTAGACATACTCAATGAGCAGTTCTTC. As protein: CASSLDILNEQFF.

This clonotype was seen at least ten times. The chain carries TRBV12-5 and TRBJ2-7; TRBD1 aligns across 10 bases. The CDR3 consists of 17 residues. Germline lookup yields CDR1 LGHNT and CDR2 FRNRAP. Trimming removed 0 bases from V and 1 base from J; junction bases left unmatched: 6. In DNA form, the CDR3 reads TGTGCTAGTGGTTTGGTACTCGGGACAGGGGCTTCCTACGAGCAGTACTTC. Its protein product is CASGLVLGTGASYEQYF.

This clonotype was observed a few times. The chain couples TRBV6-9 to TRBJ2-3, with a weak D call TRBD2 (6 bases). The V gene lost 3 bases and the J gene lost 2 bases, with 9 bases spanning the gap. The CDR3 extends over 14 amino acids. Germline CDR1 MNHGY, CDR2 SVAAGI. CDR3 amino acids: CASSYRRDTDTQYF. The CDR3 DNA reads TGTGCCAGCAGTTACCGGCGGGACACAGATACGCAGTATTTT.

This clonotype was seen more than once but under ten times. The chain recombines TRBV5-8 with TRBJ1-5; 8 positions match TRBD1. The CDR3 is 12 residues long. V gave up 4 bases and J gave up 9 bases; unmatched junction bases: 3. In germline, CDR1 is SGHTS, CDR2 YDEGEE. The CDR3 sequence is CASSPDRGPQHF. The CDR3 DNA sequence: TGTGCCAGCAGCCCCGACAGGGGGCCCCAGCATTTT.

This clonotype appeared a few times. The V call is TRBV7-3, the J call TRBJ1-1; D possibly corresponds to TRBD1 (6 bases). Per the germline V gene, CDR1 is SGHTA and CDR2 is FQGTGA. CDR3 length equals 13 residues. V was cut by 5 bases and J by 9 bases, with 16 bases left in between. The CDR3 region has the DNA TGTGCCAGCAGCCCAAGCCGGGACACAAAAGCTTTCTTT. It yields the protein CASSPSRDTKAFF.